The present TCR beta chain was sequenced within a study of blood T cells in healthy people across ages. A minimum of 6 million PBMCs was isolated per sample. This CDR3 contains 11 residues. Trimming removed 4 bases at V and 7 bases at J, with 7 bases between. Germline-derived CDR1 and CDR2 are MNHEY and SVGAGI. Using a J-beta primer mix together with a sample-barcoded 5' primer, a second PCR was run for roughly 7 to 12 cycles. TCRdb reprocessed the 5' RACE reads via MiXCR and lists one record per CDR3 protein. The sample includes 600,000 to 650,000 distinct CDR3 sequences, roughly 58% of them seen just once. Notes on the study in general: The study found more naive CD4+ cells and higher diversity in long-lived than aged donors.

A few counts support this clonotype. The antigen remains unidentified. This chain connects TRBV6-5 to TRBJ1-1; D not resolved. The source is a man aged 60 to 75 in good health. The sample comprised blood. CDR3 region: CASSFYGEAFF. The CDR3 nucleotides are TGTGCCAGCAGTTTTTACGGTGAAGCTTTCTTT.